This TCR beta chain was sequenced for a study of blood T cell repertoires in COVID-19. This CDR3 is built from 18 residues. Clones were sequenced by immunoSEQ multiplex PCR, and TCRdb holds only the in-frame ones, with some missing. This table holds 350,000 to 400,000 clones, less than 90% found once. This clonotype was obtained from a woman aged 30 to 39 who had recovered from COVID-19. Sequences were obtained from PBMCs or T cells enriched from blood (not recorded which). This chain uses TRBV21-1 with TRBJ1-3; the D segment call TRBD1 is taken from the table without a DNA check. TRBV21-1 constitutes a pseudogene. This CDR3 is CASTPPWHRRSSGNTIYF. The CDR3 region has the DNA TGTGCCAGCACCCCTCCGTGGCACAGGCGGAGCTCTGGAAACACCATATATTTT.